Presented here are 18 T cell receptor beta chains from one specimen sequenced in a study of cytomegalovirus exposure and HLA in healthy donors. 60 Vbeta and 13 Jbeta primers were used in PCR. Clones were read by immunoSEQ multiplex PCR, and TCRdb kept only the in-frame ones, dropping some. This table holds some 160,000 clones, roughly 87% found once. The sample taken for sequencing was PBMCs. The receptors were sampled from a woman in her forties or fifties in good health and CMV-seronegative.

The chain recombines TRBV5-1 with TRBJ1-1; D possibly corresponds to TRBD1 (5 bases). The CDR3 is 14 amino acids. The germline CDR1 and CDR2 sequences are SGHRS and YFSETQ. V was cut by 3 bases and J by 11 bases, with 20 bases left in between. CDR3 amino acids: CASSSTTDTSEAFF. The CDR3 DNA is TGCGCCAGCAGCTCGACCACGGACACATCGGAGGCTTTCTTT. Looking up the rest from reference TRBV5-1 and TRBJ1-1 gives the full variable domain: KAGVTQTPRYLIKTRGQQVTLSCSPISGHRSVSWYQQTPGQGLQFLFEYFSETQRNKGNFPGRFSGRQFSNSRSEMNVSTLELGDSALYLCASSSTTDTSEAFFGQGTRLTVV.

The V call is TRBV9, the J call TRBJ2-1; 9 positions match TRBD2. The CDR3 has 18 residues. V shed 3 bases and J 2 bases; nucleotides not matched to a gene: 12. Germline CDR1 is SGDLS and CDR2 is YYNGEE. This chain's CDR3 is CASSGGGAGGATYNEQFF. CDR3 nucleotides: TGTGCCAGCAGCGGTGGAGGAGCGGGGGGTGCAACCTACAATGAGCAGTTCTTC.

This clone was detected once. The DNA of the CDR3 is TGTGCCAGCAGTTGGGGCTTCAATCAGCCCCAGCATTTT. This sequence encodes CASSWGFNQPQHF. The chain has TRBV28 and TRBJ1-5; D is possibly TRBD1 (5 bases). Germline V gene lookup returns CDR1 MDHEN and CDR2 SYDVKM. V was shortened by 4 bases and J by 3 bases, with 7 bases between the two germline ends. The CDR3 consists of 13 residues.

V is TRBV5-1 and J is TRBJ1-1, with a tentative D call TRBD1 (5 bases). The CDR3 runs to 14 residues. V was cut by 7 bases and J by 3 bases, with 16 bases left in between. CDR1 SGHRS and CDR2 YFSETQ come from the germline V gene. In nucleotides, the CDR3 is TGCGCCAGCTATCCACGACAAGGGGACACTGAAGCTTTCTTT. Translated, it gives CASYPRQGDTEAFF.

This clone came up a few times. V is TRBV2 and J is TRBJ1-6; unclear D gene. The CDR3 totals 16 residues. Germline-derived CDR1 and CDR2 are SNHLY and FYNNEI. Trimming removed 4 bases from V and 0 bases from J, with 10 bases in between. The CDR3 sequence is CASSGEISSYNSPLHF. CDR3 nucleotides: TGTGCCAGCAGTGGCGAGATTAGCTCCTATAATTCACCCCTCCACTTT.

Comments on this clone: At the DNA level, this CDR3 is encoded by other sequences in the same sample as well. This chain connects TRBV18 to TRBJ2-3, with D uncertain. Germline V gives CDR1 KGHSH, CDR2 LQKENI. V was shortened by 1 base and J by 3 bases, with 5 bases between the two germline ends. The CDR3 is 13 amino acids. The CDR3 sequence is CASSPLATDTQYF. CDR3 DNA: TGTGCCAGCTCACCACTAGCTACAGATACGCAGTATTTT.

The chain is built from TRBV10-3 and TRBJ1-5; 9 bases are shared with TRBD1. Germline-derived CDR1 and CDR2 are ENHRY and SYGVKD. The CDR3 is 16 residues long. J gave up 2 bases and V 6 bases, and 8 bases lay outside the gene matches. The CDR3 sequence: CAIRGMTGGGNQPQHF. The CDR3 bases are TGTGCCATCAGGGGTATGACAGGGGGAGGCAATCAGCCCCAGCATTTT.

As DNA, the CDR3 is TGTGCCAGCAGCCCCGAAGGAGGAAAAGGGTTCTATAATTCACCCCTCCACTTT. This translates into CASSPEGGKGFYNSPLHF. This rearrangement joins TRBV7-9 to TRBJ1-6; D not certain. Germline V gene lookup returns CDR1 SEHNR and CDR2 FQNEAQ (reference sequence). The V gene lost 5 bases and the J gene lost 3 bases, with 20 bases spanning the gap. This CDR3 contains 18 residues.

The chain is built from TRBV5-8 and TRBJ1-1; weak D call: TRBD1 (5 bases). Germline CDR1 and CDR2: SGHTS and YDEGEE. The V and J ends lost 0 bases and 4 bases respectively, with 7 bases between them. CDR3 length: 13 residues. The DNA for the CDR3 is TGTGCCAGCAGCTTGGTAAGGGGCACTGAAGCTTTCTTT. Amino acid sequence: CASSLVRGTEAFF.

This chain joins TRBV27 and TRBJ1-1, with TRBD1 identical over 8 bases. The V segment lost 4 bases and the J segment 4 bases; nucleotides outside the gene matches: 8. Germline V gives CDR1 MNHEY, CDR2 SMNVEV (reference sequence). This CDR3 comprises 15 residues. The CDR3 protein is CASSSPDRDGTEAFF. The CDR3 nucleotides read TGTGCCAGCAGTTCCCCGGACAGGGACGGCACTGAAGCTTTCTTT.

There are a few counts of this clone. This sequence joins TRBV7-2 and TRBJ2-7, with a tentative D call TRBD2 (5 bases). V lost 4 bases and J 3 bases, leaving 16 bases between the germline ends. This CDR3 has 15 residues. Germline loops: CDR1 SGHTA, CDR2 FQGNSA. CDR3 DNA: TGTGCCAGCAGCTCGGCGGGCACTCCCGACTACGAGCAGTACTTC. Its translation is CASSSAGTPDYEQYF.

The rearrangement uses TRBV11-3 and TRBJ2-1; possible D gene TRBD2, 6 bases. From germline, CDR1 is SGHNT and CDR2 YENEEA. This CDR3 comprises 18 residues. The germline V and J ends were trimmed by 0 bases and 4 bases, with 19 bases remaining between them. CDR3 in amino acids: CASSLDYTGGAPYNEQFF. CDR3 DNA sequence: TGTGCCAGCAGCTTAGATTACACGGGCGGGGCCCCTTACAATGAGCAGTTCTTC.

This chain connects TRBV23-1 to TRBJ2-7, with 9 bases matching TRBD2. TRBV23-1 is an ORF, and what it does is uncertain. The CDR3 sequence is 17 residues long. J lost 0 bases, V lost 3 bases, and 9 bases had no gene match. The CDR3 nucleotides are TGCGCCAGCAGTCACGGACTAGCGAGAAATTACTCCTACGAGCAGTACTTC. Protein sequence: CASSHGLARNYSYEQYF.

The sample holds a few counts of this clone. CDR3 DNA sequence: TGCGCCAGCAGTGGGAGCGGGGGGGCCCGGCTTAATGAGCAGTTCTTC. Translated: CASSGSGGARLNEQFF. J is TRBJ2-1 and V is TRBV5-1; 10 positions agree with TRBD2. The V gene end was trimmed by 5 bases and the J gene end by 7 bases; junction bases not matched to a gene: 12. This CDR3 has 16 residues. CDR1 SGHRS and CDR2 YFSETQ come from the germline V gene.

The J gene is TRBJ2-1, the V gene TRBV5-1, with 8 bases that match TRBD2. Germline CDR1 SGHRS, CDR2 YFSETQ. The V and J ends lost 1 base and 3 bases, in that order; junction bases with no gene match: 3. This CDR3 contains 15 residues. This CDR3 reads CASSLTLAGYNEQFF. DNA of the CDR3: TGCGCCAGCAGCTTGACGCTAGCGGGCTACAATGAGCAGTTCTTC.

The chain has TRBV10-3 and TRBJ2-1, with D perhaps matching TRBD2 (6 bases). V lost 6 bases, J lost 2 bases, and 14 bases lay in between. The CDR3 totals 15 residues. From germline, CDR1 is ENHRY and CDR2 SYGVKD. The CDR3 nucleotides read TGTGCCATCAGGAGGGACTTGGGGACCTACAATGAGCAGTTCTTC. It codes for CAIRRDLGTYNEQFF.

The chain couples TRBV6-6 to TRBJ1-4; D may be TRBD1 (5 bases). V was trimmed by 8 bases and J by 6 bases, leaving 16 bases between them. Per the germline V gene, CDR1 is MNHNY and CDR2 is SVGAGI (reference sequence). The CDR3 runs 14 residues. CDR3 nucleotides: TGTGCCAGCGGAAGAAGGGGCGCTCATGAAAAACTGTTTTTT. Protein product: CASGRRGAHEKLFF.

This CDR3 is CASSFNWGVAEAFF. The CDR3 region has the DNA TGTGCCAGCAGTTTCAACTGGGGGGTTGCTGAAGCTTTCTTT. V usage is TRBV27 and J usage is TRBJ1-1, with a possible D match to TRBD1 (5 bases). Trimming left V 3 bases short and J 6 bases short, with 14 bases between. Germline CDR1 reads MNHEY; CDR2 reads SMNVEV (reference sequence). This CDR3 is 14 amino acids long.